This paragraph reports one T cell receptor (beta chain). The data were obtained in a study of blood T cells in healthy people across ages. The CDR3 is 17 residues long. The ends lost 3 bases at V and 3 bases at J; junction bases unmatched: 11. Germline V CDR1 and CDR2: ENHRY, SYGVKD. Sample-barcoded 5' priming and a J-beta primer mix drove a second PCR of roughly 7 to 11 cycles. Via MiXCR, TCRdb re-called the 5' RACE reads, giving one row per CDR3 protein. The data show more than 1.4 million distinct CDR3 sequences, with 40% to 50% seen just once and 7% to 9% held by the top ten. Sequencing was done on a sample of blood. The TCR originated in a woman between 18 and 29 years old in good health. The chain combines TRBV10-3 with TRBJ2-1, with 7 bases lining up with TRBD1. The CDR3 DNA is TGTGCCATCAGTGACTTAGGGACAGTGGGCTACTACAATGAGCAGTTCTTC. Its protein is CAISDLGTVGYYNEQFF.